This T cell receptor beta chain was obtained from a study of response to subunit inactivated influenza vaccine. Study conclusions and caveats: Researchers suggested that each seasonal influenza vaccination recruits few new T cells.

About this clonotype: Its matching antigen is unknown.

Trimming left V 0 bases short and J 5 bases short, with 9 bases between. The CDR3 spans 13 residues. Germline V lookup: CDR1 SGDLS, CDR2 YYNGEE. One entry per CDR3 protein results from TCRdb running MiXCR on the RT-PCR reads. The sample shows about 580,000 distinct CDR3 sequences, around 15% of them seen only once. The chain couples TRBV9 to TRBJ2-7; D is possibly TRBD2 (7 bases). This specimen consisted of PBMCs from blood, obtained roughly 12 days after vaccination. The clonotype was recovered from a man aged 45-65 years who received an inactivated influenza vaccine. The CDR3 DNA reads as TGTGCCAGCAGCGTAGGAGGGGGGGACGAGCAGTACTTC. Its translation is CASSVGGGDEQYF.